This T cell receptor (beta chain) was obtained from a study of blood T cell repertoires in COVID-19. Whole-study context: PBMCs, B-cell-depleted T cells, or T cells were the source of the cDNA or gDNA that made up the material.

Data came from immunoSEQ multiplex PCR; TCRdb stores just in-frame clones and leaves some out. The sample has over 35,000 clones; nearly 90% are singletons. The source of this sequence is a human donor in a cohort sampled during active COVID-19. Input material: peripheral blood.

The CDR3 DNA is TGTGCCAGTAGCCCTACTAGTCCAACCTACGAGCAGTACTTC. This gives the protein CASSPTSPTYEQYF. This chain uses TRBV19 with TRBJ2-7; a possible D gene is TRBD2 (5 bases). This CDR3 contains 14 residues. The ends were cut back, 6 bases at V and 2 bases at J, with 14 bases in the middle. Germline CDR1 LNHDA, CDR2 SQIVND (reference sequence).